A single sample is the source of the 8 T cell receptor beta chains below, sequenced in a study of blood T cell repertoires in COVID-19. Libraries were prepared by immunoSEQ multiplex PCR; TCRdb keeps only in-frame clonotypes and omits some of them. The sample consists of around 270,000 clones, around 86% of them appearing once. Sequenced material: peripheral blood. The origin of the receptors is a man in his forties or fifties who had recovered from COVID-19.

The rearrangement links TRBV5-4 to TRBJ2-2; 7 nucleotides agree with TRBD2. Unmatched junction bases numbered 10, after V lost 4 bases and J lost 4 bases. From germline, CDR1 is SGHNT and CDR2 YYREEE (reference sequence). This CDR3 region has 16 residues. The CDR3 bases are TGTGCCAGCAGCCCGCCCCCAGCGGGGAGCACCGGGGAGCTGTTTTTT. Its protein product is CASSPPPAGSTGELFF. The variable domain in full, completed from reference TRBV5-4 and TRBJ2-2, reads ETGVTQSPTHLIKTRGQQVTLRCSSQSGHNTVSWYQQALGQGPQFIFQYYREEENGRGNFPPRFSGLQFPNYSSELNVNALELDDSALYLCASSPPPAGSTGELFFGEGSRLTVL.

The chain carries TRBV6-2 or TRBV6-3 and TRBJ1-5, with no clear D. Germline values: CDR1 MNHEY, CDR2 SVGEGT. The CDR3 consists of 13 residues. Trimming stripped 6 bases from V and 3 bases from J, with 9 bases between. The CDR3 loop reads CASSLILNQPQHF. CDR3 sequence (DNA): TGTGCCAGCAGCCTCATACTCAATCAGCCCCAGCATTTT.

V usage is TRBV7-2 and J usage is TRBJ2-3; 12 nucleotides agree with TRBD2. The germline CDR1 and CDR2 sequences are SGHTA and FQGNSA. The CDR3 loop spans 17 amino acids. With 6 bases clipped from V and 4 bases from J, the junction kept 11 bases outside the gene matches. In nucleotides, the CDR3 is TGTGCCAGCAGTTCTCCAAAGACTAGCGGGAGATCAGATACGCAGTATTTT. The encoded protein is CASSSPKTSGRSDTQYF.

The CDR3 is CASSYSGSGEQYF. The CDR3 DNA sequence: TGTGCCAGCAGCTATAGCGGGAGCGGCGAGCAGTACTTC. This chain joins TRBV2 and TRBJ2-7; 9 nucleotides agree with TRBD2. The CDR3 runs 13 residues. Germline V gene lookup returns CDR1 SNHLY and CDR2 FYNNEI. The junction had 6 bases not matched to a gene; V was cut back by 6 bases and J by 6 bases.

This clone was detected a few times. This chain connects TRBV7-8 to TRBJ2-7; possible D gene TRBD1, 6 bases. This CDR3 comprises 16 residues. Germline V lookup: CDR1 SGHVS, CDR2 FQNEAQ. With 5 bases removed from V and 0 bases from J, the gap between germline ends came to 17 bases. CDR3 in DNA: TGTGCCAGCAGCCCCCGGACAGAGTGGAGCTCCTACGAGCAGTACTTC. As protein: CASSPRTEWSSYEQYF.

The chain recombines TRBV19 with TRBJ2-3, with 10 bases that match TRBD2. CDR3 size: 15 residues. Germline lookup yields CDR1 LNHDA and CDR2 SQIVND (reference sequence). V was clipped by 2 bases and J by 3 bases; unmatched bases: 2. The CDR3, as DNA: TGTGCCAGTAGTATAAGCGGGAGGGTAACAGATACGCAGTATTTT. Residues: CASSISGRVTDTQYF.

J is TRBJ2-1 and V is TRBV5-1; 10 bases fit TRBD2. The CDR3 runs 15 residues. Trimming took 2 bases from V and 3 from J; bases not matched to a gene: 2. Looked up from germline, CDR1 is SGHRS and CDR2 is YFSETQ. Written as DNA, the CDR3 is TGCGCCAGCAGCTTAAGCGGGAGGGACTACAATGAGCAGTTCTTC. It is translated as CASSLSGRDYNEQFF.

This clone was picked up a small number of times. The rearrangement joins TRBV4-3 to TRBJ2-3, with a weak D call TRBD2 (6 bases). Germline V gene sequence: CDR1 LGHNA, CDR2 YSLEER. The CDR3 is 17 residues long. V was pared by 0 bases and J by 2 bases, with 15 bases between. Here the CDR3 reads CASSQDGSGAATDTQYF. The CDR3 region has the DNA TGCGCCAGCAGCCAAGATGGCTCGGGAGCGGCCACAGATACGCAGTATTTT.